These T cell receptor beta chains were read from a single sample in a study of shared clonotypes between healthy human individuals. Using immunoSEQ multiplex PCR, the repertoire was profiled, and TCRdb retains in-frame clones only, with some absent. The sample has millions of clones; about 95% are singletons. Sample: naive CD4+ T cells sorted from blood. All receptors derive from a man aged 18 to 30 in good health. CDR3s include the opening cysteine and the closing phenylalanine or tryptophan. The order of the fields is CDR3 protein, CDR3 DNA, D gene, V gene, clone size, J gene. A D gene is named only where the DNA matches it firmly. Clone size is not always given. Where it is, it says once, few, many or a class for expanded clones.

CDR3aa: CASSLTGMDTQYF
CDR3nt: TGCGCCAGCAGCCTAACAGGGATGGATACGCAGTATTTT
d_gene: .
v_gene: TRBV5-1
abundance: .
j_gene: TRBJ2-3

CDR3aa: CASSPPGTGVSYNSPLHF
CDR3nt: TGTGCCAGCTCACCACCTGGGACAGGCGTCTCCTATAATTCACCCCTCCACTTT
d_gene: TRBD1
v_gene: TRBV18
abundance: .
j_gene: TRBJ1-6

CDR3aa: CASTGGETQYF
CDR3nt: TGCGCCAGCACGGGGGGAGAGACCCAGTACTTC
d_gene: TRBD2
v_gene: TRBV5-1
abundance: .
j_gene: TRBJ2-5

CDR3aa: CASTGSFIGNTEAFF
CDR3nt: TGTGCCAGCACCGGAAGCTTTATAGGGAACACTGAAGCTTTCTTT
d_gene: .
v_gene: TRBV28
abundance: .
j_gene: TRBJ1-1

CDR3aa: CASSSGTANTGELFF
CDR3nt: TGTGCCAGCAGCTCCGGGACAGCTAACACCGGGGAGCTGTTTTTT
d_gene: TRBD1
v_gene: TRBV11-3
abundance: .
j_gene: TRBJ2-2

CDR3aa: CASSARPGLGSDTQYF
CDR3nt: TGTGCCAGCAGCGCTAGGCCGGGACTAGGCTCAGATACGCAGTATTTT
d_gene: TRBD2
v_gene: TRBV7-2
abundance: .
j_gene: TRBJ2-3

CDR3aa: CASSQIRDRPYEQYF
CDR3nt: TGTGCCAGCAGCCAAATCCGGGACAGACCCTACGAGCAGTACTTC
d_gene: TRBD1
v_gene: TRBV14
abundance: .
j_gene: TRBJ2-7

CDR3aa: CASRTKRSSGNTIYF
CDR3nt: TGTGCCAGCAGGACTAAGAGGAGCTCTGGAAACACCATATATTTT
d_gene: .
v_gene: TRBV6-5
abundance: .
j_gene: TRBJ1-3

CDR3aa: CASSHGQGYGYTF
CDR3nt: TGTGCCAGCAGCCACGGACAGGGCTATGGCTACACCTTC
d_gene: TRBD1
v_gene: TRBV28
abundance: .
j_gene: TRBJ1-2

CDR3aa: CASSRSTDTQYF
CDR3nt: TGCGCCAGCAGCCGGAGCACAGATACGCAGTATTTT
d_gene: .
v_gene: TRBV10-1
abundance: once
j_gene: TRBJ2-3

CDR3aa: CASSGPTAGINQPQHF
CDR3nt: TGTGCCAGCAGTGGCCCGACGGCAGGGATTAATCAGCCCCAGCATTTT
d_gene: .
v_gene: TRBV6-1
abundance: .
j_gene: TRBJ1-5

CDR3aa: CASSNPGTGLANVLTF
CDR3nt: TGTGCCAGTAGTAACCCCGGGACAGGGTTAGCCAACGTCCTGACTTTC
d_gene: TRBD1
v_gene: TRBV19
abundance: .
j_gene: TRBJ2-6

CDR3aa: CASSPGQGGPYEQYF
CDR3nt: TGTGCCAGCAGCCCCGGACAGGGAGGGCCATACGAGCAGTACTTC
d_gene: .
v_gene: TRBV7-2
abundance: .
j_gene: TRBJ2-7

CDR3aa: CASSPLTGEAFF
CDR3nt: TGTGCCAGCTCACCGCTGACAGGTGAAGCTTTCTTT
d_gene: .
v_gene: TRBV18
abundance: .
j_gene: TRBJ1-1

CDR3aa: CASSQPKTGTGLNTEAFF
CDR3nt: TGCGCCAGCAGCCAACCTAAAACCGGGACAGGTCTGAACACTGAAGCTTTCTTT
d_gene: TRBD1
v_gene: TRBV4-3
abundance: .
j_gene: TRBJ1-1

CDR3aa: CASRRYLGLAETQYF
CDR3nt: TGTGCCAGCAGGCGATACCTTGGACTTGCGGAGACCCAGTACTTC
d_gene: .
v_gene: TRBV6-5
abundance: .
j_gene: TRBJ2-5

CDR3aa: CAWSPGLANNEQFF
CDR3nt: TGTGCCTGGAGCCCGGGACTAGCGAACAATGAGCAGTTCTTC
d_gene: TRBD2
v_gene: TRBV30
abundance: once
j_gene: TRBJ2-1

CDR3aa: CASSWEPGTRNEQFF
CDR3nt: TGTGCCAGCAGCTGGGAACCCGGGACAAGGAATGAGCAGTTCTTC
d_gene: .
v_gene: TRBV5-8
abundance: .
j_gene: TRBJ2-1

CDR3aa: CASSPSGAVGETQYF
CDR3nt: TGCGCCAGCAGTCCCTCCGGAGCAGTGGGGGAGACCCAGTACTTC
d_gene: .
v_gene: TRBV10-1
abundance: .
j_gene: TRBJ2-5

CDR3aa: CASSLEGHPTSGGTTDTQYF
CDR3nt: TGCGCCAGCAGCTTGGAGGGGCACCCGACTAGCGGGGGGACCACAGATACGCAGTATTTT
d_gene: TRBD2
v_gene: TRBV5-1
abundance: .
j_gene: TRBJ2-3